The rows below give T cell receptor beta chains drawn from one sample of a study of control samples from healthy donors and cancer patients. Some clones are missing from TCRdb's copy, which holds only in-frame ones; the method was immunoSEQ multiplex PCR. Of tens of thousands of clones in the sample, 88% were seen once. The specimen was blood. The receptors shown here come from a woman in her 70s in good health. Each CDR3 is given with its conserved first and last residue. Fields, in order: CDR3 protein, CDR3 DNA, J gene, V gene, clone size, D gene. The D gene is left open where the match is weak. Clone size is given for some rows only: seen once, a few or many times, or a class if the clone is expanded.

CDR3 protein: CASSFGAGAINSPLHF
CDR3 DNA: TGTGCCAGCAGCTTCGGGGCAGGGGCAATCAATTCACCCCTCCACTTT
J gene: TRBJ1-6
V gene: TRBV7-8
clone size: -
D gene: -

CDR3 protein: CASSPAGGGHINQPQHF
CDR3 DNA: TGTGCCAGCAGTCCAGCCGGTGGGGGACACATCAATCAGCCCCAGCATTTT
J gene: TRBJ1-5
V gene: TRBV28
clone size: -
D gene: -

CDR3 protein: CASSADAYEQYF
CDR3 DNA: TGCGCCAGCAGTGCTGACGCCTACGAGCAGTACTTC
J gene: TRBJ2-7
V gene: TRBV10-2
clone size: -
D gene: -

CDR3 protein: CATSDQGDTTEAFF
CDR3 DNA: TGTGCCACCAGTGATCAGGGGGATACCACTGAAGCTTTCTTT
J gene: TRBJ1-1
V gene: TRBV24-1
clone size: -
D gene: TRBD1

CDR3 protein: CASSDSTGHEKLFF
CDR3 DNA: TGTGCCAGTAGTGACTCGACAGGCCATGAAAAACTGTTTTTT
J gene: TRBJ1-4
V gene: TRBV19
clone size: -
D gene: -

CDR3 protein: CASSLRLRGRMDSPLHF
CDR3 DNA: TGTGCCAGCAGCCTCCGTCTGAGGGGGAGGATGGATTCACCCCTCCACTTT
J gene: TRBJ1-6
V gene: TRBV27
clone size: -
D gene: -

CDR3 protein: CASSQPTWTSGNNEQFF
CDR3 DNA: TGTGCCAGCAGCCAACCGACCTGGACTAGCGGAAACAATGAGCAGTTCTTC
J gene: TRBJ2-1
V gene: TRBV3-1/TRBV3-2
clone size: -
D gene: TRBD2

CDR3 protein: CASSQDGTSTGWRNEKLFF
CDR3 DNA: TGTGCCAGCAGCCAAGATGGAACGTCAACAGGGTGGAGGAATGAAAAACTGTTTTTT
J gene: TRBJ1-4
V gene: TRBV14
clone size: -
D gene: -

CDR3 protein: CAWTTGGASEKLFF
CDR3 DNA: TGTGCCTGGACCACTGGGGGGGCGAGTGAAAAACTGTTTTTT
J gene: TRBJ1-4
V gene: TRBV30
clone size: -
D gene: -

CDR3 protein: CASSQGTSGSYEQYF
CDR3 DNA: TGTGCCAGCAGCCAAGGGACTAGCGGGAGTTACGAGCAGTACTTC
J gene: TRBJ2-7
V gene: TRBV5-5
clone size: -
D gene: TRBD2

CDR3 protein: CASSRNLGDRGFNQPQHF
CDR3 DNA: TGTGCCAGCAGCCGGAACTTAGGCGACAGAGGATTTAATCAGCCCCAGCATTTT
J gene: TRBJ1-5
V gene: TRBV5-5
clone size: -
D gene: -

CDR3 protein: CASSLRITYEQYF
CDR3 DNA: TGTGCCAGCAGTTTGCGGATTACCTACGAGCAGTACTTC
J gene: TRBJ2-7
V gene: TRBV27
clone size: -
D gene: -

CDR3 protein: CASSITGPYNSPLHF
CDR3 DNA: TGTGCCAGCAGCATTACAGGGCCATATAATTCACCCCTCCACTTT
J gene: TRBJ1-6
V gene: TRBV7-2
clone size: -
D gene: -

CDR3 protein: CASSFSLGGSYEQYF
CDR3 DNA: TGTGCCAGCAGTTTCAGCCTGGGCGGGAGCTACGAGCAGTACTTC
J gene: TRBJ2-7
V gene: TRBV6-5
clone size: few
D gene: TRBD2

CDR3 protein: CASSADGGRAGGDTQYF
CDR3 DNA: TGCGCCAGCAGCGCCGATGGCGGGAGGGCCGGAGGAGATACGCAGTATTTT
J gene: TRBJ2-3
V gene: TRBV5-1
clone size: -
D gene: TRBD2

CDR3 protein: CSVVGDRKSLNYGYTF
CDR3 DNA: TGCAGCGTTGTAGGAGACAGAAAATCTCTCAACTATGGCTACACCTTC
J gene: TRBJ1-2
V gene: TRBV29-1
clone size: -
D gene: -

CDR3 protein: CASKDWDYGYTF
CDR3 DNA: TGTGCCAGCAAAGATTGGGATTATGGCTACACCTTC
J gene: TRBJ1-2
V gene: TRBV6-5
clone size: -
D gene: -

CDR3 protein: CASSLTLAGGSTGELFF
CDR3 DNA: TGTGCCAGCAGCCTTACTCTAGCGGGGGGATCCACCGGGGAGCTGTTTTTT
J gene: TRBJ2-2
V gene: TRBV9
clone size: -
D gene: TRBD2

CDR3 protein: CASSQAGTGSYGYTF
CDR3 DNA: TGCGCCAGCAGCCAAGCAGGGACAGGTTCCTATGGCTACACCTTC
J gene: TRBJ1-2
V gene: TRBV4-3
clone size: -
D gene: TRBD1

CDR3 protein: CASSVGIAASTDTQYF
CDR3 DNA: TGTGCCAGCAGCGTAGGAATAGCAGCTAGCACAGATACGCAGTATTTT
J gene: TRBJ2-3
V gene: TRBV9
clone size: -
D gene: -

CDR3 protein: CASSPPTGSPLHF
CDR3 DNA: TGTGCCAGCTCACCACCAACCGGTTCACCCCTCCACTTT
J gene: TRBJ1-6
V gene: TRBV18
clone size: -
D gene: -

CDR3 protein: CASSEVIDGTRSF
CDR3 DNA: TGTGCCAGCAGTGAAGTAATAGACGGAACCAGATCCTTC
J gene: TRBJ2-7
V gene: TRBV6-1
clone size: -
D gene: -

CDR3 protein: CASSLNRGNTEAFF
CDR3 DNA: TGCGCCAGCAGCCTGAACAGGGGGAACACTGAAGCTTTCTTT
J gene: TRBJ1-1
V gene: TRBV5-1
clone size: -
D gene: TRBD1

CDR3 protein: CSVEGQGVYGYTF
CDR3 DNA: TGCAGCGTTGAAGGACAGGGGGTGTATGGCTACACCTTC
J gene: TRBJ1-2
V gene: TRBV29-1
clone size: -
D gene: TRBD1

CDR3 protein: CASSYQRADTQYF
CDR3 DNA: TGTGCCAGCAGTTACCAGCGAGCAGATACGCAGTATTTT
J gene: TRBJ2-3
V gene: TRBV6-2/TRBV6-3
clone size: -
D gene: -

CDR3 protein: CASLQGPGNTIYF
CDR3 DNA: TGTGCCTCCCTTCAGGGACCAGGAAACACCATATATTTT
J gene: TRBJ1-3
V gene: TRBV30
clone size: -
D gene: -

CDR3 protein: CASSIQGAGNTIYF
CDR3 DNA: TGTGCCAGCAGCATACAGGGGGCTGGAAACACCATATATTTT
J gene: TRBJ1-3
V gene: TRBV5-4
clone size: -
D gene: TRBD1

CDR3 protein: CASSYRGSGANVLTF
CDR3 DNA: TGTGCCAGCAGTTACCGGGGCTCTGGGGCCAACGTCCTGACTTTC
J gene: TRBJ2-6
V gene: TRBV6-2/TRBV6-3
clone size: -
D gene: -

CDR3 protein: CASSLAGANEKLFF
CDR3 DNA: TGCGCCAGCAGCTTGGCTGGGGCGAATGAAAAACTGTTTTTT
J gene: TRBJ1-4
V gene: TRBV5-1
clone size: -
D gene: -

CDR3 protein: CASSLSGPFAGELFF
CDR3 DNA: TGCGCCAGCAGCTTATCAGGGCCTTTCGCCGGGGAGCTGTTTTTT
J gene: TRBJ2-2
V gene: TRBV5-1
clone size: -
D gene: -

CDR3 protein: CASSQAPSDGYTF
CDR3 DNA: TGTGCCAGCAGCCAAGCACCTTCGGATGGCTACACCTTC
J gene: TRBJ1-2
V gene: TRBV4-2
clone size: -
D gene: -

CDR3 protein: CASSQAPHSPRGNTIYF
CDR3 DNA: TGTGCCAGCAGCCAAGCCCCCCATAGCCCCAGAGGAAACACCATATATTTT
J gene: TRBJ1-3
V gene: TRBV3-1/TRBV3-2
clone size: -
D gene: -

CDR3 protein: CASSSTGKAFF
CDR3 DNA: TGTGCCAGTAGTTCTACAGGGAAAGCTTTCTTT
J gene: TRBJ1-1
V gene: TRBV19
clone size: -
D gene: -

CDR3 protein: CAGRTGGLTDTQYF
CDR3 DNA: TGTGCCGGCCGGACAGGGGGTTTGACAGATACGCAGTATTTT
J gene: TRBJ2-3
V gene: TRBV6-6
clone size: -
D gene: TRBD1

CDR3 protein: CASSPGGPGGYGYTF
CDR3 DNA: TGTGCCAGCAGCCCGGGGGGACCCGGGGGCTATGGCTACACCTTC
J gene: TRBJ1-2
V gene: TRBV5-6
clone size: -
D gene: -

CDR3 protein: CASSPRLTEAFF
CDR3 DNA: TGTGCCAGCAGTCCTCGCCTCACTGAAGCTTTCTTT
J gene: TRBJ1-1
V gene: TRBV6-5
clone size: -
D gene: -

CDR3 protein: CASSLGQGQFPGTSGFF
CDR3 DNA: TGCGCCAGCAGCTTGGGACAGGGGCAATTCCCCGGTACCTCAGGGTTCTTC
J gene: TRBJ2-1
V gene: TRBV5-1
clone size: -
D gene: TRBD1

CDR3 protein: CASSQVIGGRGQFF
CDR3 DNA: TGCGCCAGCAGCCAAGTCATCGGGGGACGGGGGCAGTTCTTC
J gene: TRBJ2-1
V gene: TRBV4-3
clone size: -
D gene: -

CDR3 protein: CASSRGQGYTF
CDR3 DNA: TGTGCCAGCAGCCGGGGGCAAGGCTACACCTTC
J gene: TRBJ1-2
V gene: TRBV6-5
clone size: -
D gene: -

CDR3 protein: CAISDGGLNTGELFF
CDR3 DNA: TGTGCCATCAGTGACGGGGGGCTAAACACCGGGGAGCTGTTTTTT
J gene: TRBJ2-2
V gene: TRBV10-3
clone size: -
D gene: -

CDR3 protein: CASWRADTEAFF
CDR3 DNA: TGTGCCAGCTGGAGGGCAGACACTGAAGCTTTCTTT
J gene: TRBJ1-1
V gene: TRBV6-6
clone size: -
D gene: -

CDR3 protein: CATSGPSGKRAGGDTQYF
CDR3 DNA: TGTGCCACGAGTGGGCCCTCCGGGAAAAGGGCCGGGGGAGATACGCAGTATTTT
J gene: TRBJ2-3
V gene: TRBV24-1
clone size: -
D gene: -

CDR3 protein: CASSDGQTYEQYF
CDR3 DNA: TGCGCCAGCAGCGACGGACAGACCTACGAGCAGTACTTC
J gene: TRBJ2-7
V gene: TRBV5-1
clone size: few
D gene: -

CDR3 protein: CASTSRTGNTIYF
CDR3 DNA: TGTGCCAGCACCTCTAGGACGGGAAACACCATATATTTT
J gene: TRBJ1-3
V gene: TRBV12-3/TRBV12-4
clone size: -
D gene: -

CDR3 protein: CASSPQQGSEETQYF
CDR3 DNA: TGTGCCAGCTCACCTCAACAGGGGTCGGAAGAGACCCAGTACTTC
J gene: TRBJ2-5
V gene: TRBV18
clone size: -
D gene: TRBD1

CDR3 protein: CASRSGGPSTNEQYF
CDR3 DNA: TGTGCCAGCAGATCGGGGGGGCCCTCTACGAACGAGCAGTACTTC
J gene: TRBJ2-7
V gene: TRBV7-9
clone size: -
D gene: TRBD2

CDR3 protein: CASSLVGGLYEQYF
CDR3 DNA: TGTGCCAGCAGCTTAGTGGGGGGGCTATACGAGCAGTACTTC
J gene: TRBJ2-7
V gene: TRBV7-2
clone size: -
D gene: -

CDR3 protein: CAYRTGGFYGYTF
CDR3 DNA: TGTGCCTACCGGACAGGGGGTTTCTATGGCTACACCTTC
J gene: TRBJ1-2
V gene: TRBV30
clone size: -
D gene: TRBD1

CDR3 protein: CASSAKRPMGTEAFF
CDR3 DNA: TGTGCCAGCAGTGCTAAGAGGCCCATGGGGACTGAAGCTTTCTTT
J gene: TRBJ1-1
V gene: TRBV2
clone size: -
D gene: -

CDR3 protein: CSASRGDQPQHF
CDR3 DNA: TGCAGTGCTAGTAGGGGGGATCAGCCCCAGCATTTT
J gene: TRBJ1-5
V gene: TRBV20-1
clone size: -
D gene: -

CDR3 protein: CAISAQGAHNTGELFF
CDR3 DNA: TGTGCCATCAGTGCCCAGGGGGCACATAACACCGGGGAGCTGTTTTTT
J gene: TRBJ2-2
V gene: TRBV10-3
clone size: -
D gene: TRBD1

CDR3 protein: CASSVARASDLETQYF
CDR3 DNA: TGTGCCAGCAGCGTAGCTCGGGCCTCAGATCTAGAGACCCAGTACTTC
J gene: TRBJ2-5
V gene: TRBV9
clone size: -
D gene: -

CDR3 protein: CASNREGASSYNEQFF
CDR3 DNA: TGCGCCAGCAACCGGGAGGGAGCAAGCTCCTACAATGAGCAGTTCTTC
J gene: TRBJ2-1
V gene: TRBV5-1
clone size: -
D gene: TRBD2

CDR3 protein: CASSGGTAYGYTF
CDR3 DNA: TGCGCCAGCAGCGGGGGAACAGCCTATGGCTACACCTTC
J gene: TRBJ1-2
V gene: TRBV5-1
clone size: -
D gene: -

CDR3 protein: CASSLGPNQPQHF
CDR3 DNA: TGTGCCAGCAGCCTGGGACCCAATCAGCCCCAGCATTTT
J gene: TRBJ1-5
V gene: TRBV11-2
clone size: -
D gene: -